This entry describes one T cell receptor (beta chain). The CDR3 extends over 13 amino acids. V trimming: 0 bases; J trimming: 16 bases; junction bases outside the gene matches: 7. Germline assignment: CDR1 SGHAT and CDR2 FQNNGV. Per the study methods: Amplification from reference gene primers served as the basis for estimated nucleated cell counts. Libraries were prepared by immunoSEQ multiplex PCR; TCRdb keeps only in-frame clonotypes and omits some of them. The DNA gave D and trimming, while V, J and clone size come from that table. This sample has about 330,000 clones, with about nine tenths found just once. These data come from a study of blood T cell repertoires in COVID-19. At the level of the study: COVID-19 samples from acute and convalescent phases originated in the United States, Italy and Spain. T cells, B-cell-depleted T cells, or PBMCs provided the cDNA or gDNA that served as material.

In Seattle, patients joined the study during active infection and were tracked longitudinally. The receptor's source is a man aged 25 to 40 with COVID-19, enrolled during active disease. The rearrangement uses TRBV11-2 and TRBJ2-1; 9 nucleotides match TRBD2. Sequenced: peripheral blood. The CDR3 sequence: CASSLDPSGGPFF. The CDR3 region has the DNA TGTGCCAGCAGCTTAGATCCCAGCGGGGGGCCTTTCTTC.